Listed below are T cell receptor beta chains from one sample, sequenced in a study of CD8+ T cells in alopecia areata. The protocol was immunoSEQ multiplex PCR, while the TCRdb copy is restricted to in-frame clones and leaves out a portion. This sample has around 270,000 clones, with nearly 60% found just once. Material: CD4+ T cells sorted from blood, obtained at week 24, from a patient treated with tofacitinib. Receptors originate from a human donor with alopecia areata. Each CDR3 is given without its conserved first and last residue. A D gene is named only where the DNA matches it firmly.

TRBV5-4	TRBD1	TRBJ2-1	ASATGTGSYNEQF
TRBV6-5	TRBD2	TRBJ2-4	ASTTSGKNIQY
TRBV29-1	TRBD2	TRBJ2-5	SVESPSGDTETQY
TRBV14	.	TRBJ2-1	ASRRAGSGNEQF
TRBV7-2	.	TRBJ2-3	ASSLRHYSGDTQY
TRBV2	.	TRBJ1-6	ASSEGGRDSPLH
TRBV29-1	.	TRBJ2-5	SGSRATQY
TRBV5-4	.	TRBJ2-5	ASSLKSQETQY
TRBV7-9	.	TRBJ1-1	ASAGRKNTEAF
TRBV28	TRBD2	TRBJ2-2	ASSQLAGRVNTGELF
TRBV7-9	TRBD1	TRBJ1-1	ASNLGQDTEAF
TRBV29-1	TRBD2	TRBJ2-3	SVEAGDTDTQY
TRBV30	.	TRBJ1-1	AWSVLGFNTEAF
TRBV28	.	TRBJ2-1	ASSPGQPPNEQF
TRBV6-5	TRBD1	TRBJ1-2	ASRRQGSGYGYT
TRBV29-1	.	TRBJ2-3	SVESAARSTDTQY
TRBV6-6	TRBD1	TRBJ1-1	ASRYRGVSAEAF
TRBV2	TRBD2	TRBJ2-3	ASSDRRTSGGTDTQY
TRBV2	.	TRBJ1-2	ASSPQGVYGYT
TRBV6-5	.	TRBJ2-1	ASSQYNEQF
TRBV30	TRBD1	TRBJ1-4	AWSKGAGDEKLF
TRBV11-2	TRBD1	TRBJ2-7	ASSLGQGYGEQY
TRBV4-1	TRBD2	TRBJ2-2	ASSQPGTSEGTGELF
TRBV27	.	TRBJ1-5	ASSFRQHNQPQH
TRBV18	.	TRBJ1-2	ASSPDSSYGYT